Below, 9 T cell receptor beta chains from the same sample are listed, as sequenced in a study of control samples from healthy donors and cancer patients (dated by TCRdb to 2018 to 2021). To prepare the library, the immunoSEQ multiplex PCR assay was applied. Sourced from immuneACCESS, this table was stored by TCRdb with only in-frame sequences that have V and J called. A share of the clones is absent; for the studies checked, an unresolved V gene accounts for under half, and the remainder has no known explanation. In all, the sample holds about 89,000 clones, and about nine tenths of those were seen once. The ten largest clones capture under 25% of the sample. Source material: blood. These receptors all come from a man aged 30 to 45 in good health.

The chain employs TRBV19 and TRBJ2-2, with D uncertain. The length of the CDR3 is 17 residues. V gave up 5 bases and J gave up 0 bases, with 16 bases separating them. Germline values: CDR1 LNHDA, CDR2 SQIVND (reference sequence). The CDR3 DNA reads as TGTGCCAGTAGTCGACATCACAGTTATCCGAACACCGGGGAGCTGTTTTTT. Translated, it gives CASSRHHSYPNTGELFF.

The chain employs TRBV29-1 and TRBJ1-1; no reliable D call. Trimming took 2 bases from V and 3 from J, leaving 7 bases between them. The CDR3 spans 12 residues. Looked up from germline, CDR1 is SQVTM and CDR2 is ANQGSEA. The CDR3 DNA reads TGCAGCGTTGAAAGGGCCTACACTGAAGCTTTCTTT. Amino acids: CSVERAYTEAFF.

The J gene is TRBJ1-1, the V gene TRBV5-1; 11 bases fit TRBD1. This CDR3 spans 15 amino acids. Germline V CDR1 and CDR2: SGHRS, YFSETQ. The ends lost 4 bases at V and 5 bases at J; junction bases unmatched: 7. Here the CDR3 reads CASSIAGTGGTEAFF. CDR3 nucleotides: TGCGCCAGCAGCATAGCCGGGACAGGGGGGACTGAAGCTTTCTTT.

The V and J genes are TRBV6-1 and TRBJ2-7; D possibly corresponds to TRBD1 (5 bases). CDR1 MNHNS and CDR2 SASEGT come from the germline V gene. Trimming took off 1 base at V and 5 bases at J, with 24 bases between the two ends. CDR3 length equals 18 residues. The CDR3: CASSEDRSGTGPLDEQYF. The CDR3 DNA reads TGTGCCAGCAGTGAAGACAGGTCTGGTACCGGGCCCTTGGACGAGCAGTACTTC.

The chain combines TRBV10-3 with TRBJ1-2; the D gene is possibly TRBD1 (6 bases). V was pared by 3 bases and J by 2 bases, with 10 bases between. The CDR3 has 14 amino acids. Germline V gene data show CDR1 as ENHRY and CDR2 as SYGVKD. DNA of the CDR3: TGTGCCATCAGTGAAAGTACAGGGAACTATGGCTACACCTTC. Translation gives CAISESTGNYGYTF.

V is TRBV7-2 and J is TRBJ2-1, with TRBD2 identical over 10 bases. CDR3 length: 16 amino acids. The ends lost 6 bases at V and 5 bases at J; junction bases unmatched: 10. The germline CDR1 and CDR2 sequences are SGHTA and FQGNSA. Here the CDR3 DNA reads TGTGCCAGCAGTTCTACTAGCGGGGCGAACCACAATGAGCAGTTCTTC. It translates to CASSSTSGANHNEQFF. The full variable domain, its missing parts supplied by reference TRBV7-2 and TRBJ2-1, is GAGVSQSPSNKVTEKGKDVELRCDPISGHTALYWYRQSLGQGLEFLIYFQGNSAPDKSGLPSDRFSAERTGGSVSTLTIQRTQQEDSAVYLCASSSTSGANHNEQFFGPGTRLTVL.

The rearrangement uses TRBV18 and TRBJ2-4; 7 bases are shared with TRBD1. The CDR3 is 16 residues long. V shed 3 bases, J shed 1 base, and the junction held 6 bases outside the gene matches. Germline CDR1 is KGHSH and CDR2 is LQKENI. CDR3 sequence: CASSPSGQSAKNIQYF. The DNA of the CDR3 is TGTGCCAGCTCACCTTCGGGACAGTCCGCCAAAAACATTCAGTACTTC.

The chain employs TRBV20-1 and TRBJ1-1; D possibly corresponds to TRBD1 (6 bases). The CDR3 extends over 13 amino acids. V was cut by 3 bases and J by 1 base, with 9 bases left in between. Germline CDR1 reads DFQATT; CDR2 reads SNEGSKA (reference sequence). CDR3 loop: CSASTGRNTEAFF. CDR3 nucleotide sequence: TGCAGTGCTAGTACAGGGAGGAACACTGAAGCTTTCTTT.

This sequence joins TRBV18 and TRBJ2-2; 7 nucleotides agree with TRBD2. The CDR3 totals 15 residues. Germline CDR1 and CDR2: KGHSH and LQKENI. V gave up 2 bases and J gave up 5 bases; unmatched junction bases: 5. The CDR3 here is CASSPSQGGTGELFF. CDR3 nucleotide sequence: TGTGCCAGCTCACCATCGCAGGGAGGGACCGGGGAGCTGTTTTTT.